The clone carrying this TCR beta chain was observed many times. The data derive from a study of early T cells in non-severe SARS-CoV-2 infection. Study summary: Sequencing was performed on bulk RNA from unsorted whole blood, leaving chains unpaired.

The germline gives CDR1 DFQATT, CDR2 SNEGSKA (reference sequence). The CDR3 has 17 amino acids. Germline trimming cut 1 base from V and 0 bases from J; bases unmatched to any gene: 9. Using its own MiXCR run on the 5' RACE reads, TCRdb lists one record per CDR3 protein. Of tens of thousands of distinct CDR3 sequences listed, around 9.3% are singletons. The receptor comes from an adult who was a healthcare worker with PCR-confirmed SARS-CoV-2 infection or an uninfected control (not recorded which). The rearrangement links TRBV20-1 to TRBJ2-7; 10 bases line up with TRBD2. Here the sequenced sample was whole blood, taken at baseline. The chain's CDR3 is CSARVSSGSSISYEQYF. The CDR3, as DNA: TGCAGTGCTAGAGTATCTAGCGGGAGTTCCATCTCCTACGAGCAGTACTTC.